This TCR beta chain is from a study of response to subunit inactivated influenza vaccine. CDR1 and CDR2 from the germline V gene are DFQATT and SNEGSKA (reference sequence). This CDR3 is built from 13 residues. V dropped 3 bases and J dropped 2 bases, with 5 bases sitting between them. Using its own MiXCR run on the RT-PCR reads, TCRdb lists one record per CDR3 protein. Here the sample spans 500,000 to 700,000 distinct CDR3 sequences, roughly a quarter being singletons. These data also featured in a second study, about T cells expressing NK-cell markers. That investigation notes: The authors generated TCR beta cDNA through 5'RACE template switching with UMIs. Sorted T-cell subsets CD3+CD56+NKG2C+, CD3+CD56+NKG2C- and CD3+CD56-NKG2C+ were TCR beta-sequenced. These same clonotypes (in several donors) also led the CD3+CD56-NKG2C+ fraction.

The sequences come from CD4+ T cells sorted from PBMCs, collected about 12 days after vaccination. The chain is built from TRBV20-1 and TRBJ2-6, with no clear D. The TCR was taken from a man aged 50 or older who received an inactivated influenza vaccine. CDR3 coding DNA: TGCAGTGCTAGGTGGGCTGGGGCCAACGTCCTGACTTTC. As protein: CSARWAGANVLTF.